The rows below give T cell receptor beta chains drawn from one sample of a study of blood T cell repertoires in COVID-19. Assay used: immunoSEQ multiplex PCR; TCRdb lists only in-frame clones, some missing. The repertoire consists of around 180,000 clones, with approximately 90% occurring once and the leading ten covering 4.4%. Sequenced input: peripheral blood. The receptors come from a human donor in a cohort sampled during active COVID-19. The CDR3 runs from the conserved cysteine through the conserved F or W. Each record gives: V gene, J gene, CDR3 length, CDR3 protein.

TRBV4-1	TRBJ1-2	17	CASSQEGGGARMYGYTF
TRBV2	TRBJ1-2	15	CANPDRDDGSYGYTF
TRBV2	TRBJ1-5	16	CASSERRTGGNQPQHF
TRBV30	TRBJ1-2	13	CAWSVQNIYGYTF
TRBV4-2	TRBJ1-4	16	CASSQGDRATNEKLFF
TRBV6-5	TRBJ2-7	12	CASGGFSYEQYF
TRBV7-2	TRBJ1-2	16	CASSLGGGGGNYGYTF
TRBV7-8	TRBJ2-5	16	CASSKGTSLGQETQYF
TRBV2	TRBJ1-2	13	CASRDTGNYGYTF
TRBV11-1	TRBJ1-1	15	CASNPEEGGNTEAFF
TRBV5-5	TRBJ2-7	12	CASSFSLLEQYF
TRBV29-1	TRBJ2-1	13	CSVRTGNYNEQFF
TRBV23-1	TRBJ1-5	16	CASSHQDKTGNQPQHF
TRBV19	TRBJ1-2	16	CASSRTGGASNYGYTF
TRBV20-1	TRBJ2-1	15	CSASTSGEFYNEQFF
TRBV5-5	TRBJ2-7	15	CASSQASGGTYEQYF
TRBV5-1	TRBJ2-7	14	CASSLGQTKYEQYF
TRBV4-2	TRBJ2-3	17	CASSQEDTSGGRDTQYF
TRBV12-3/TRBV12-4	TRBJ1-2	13	CASSVGQLYGYTF
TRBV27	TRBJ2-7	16	CASSLSAGVSGYEQYF
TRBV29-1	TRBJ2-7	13	CSVRAGGPREQYF
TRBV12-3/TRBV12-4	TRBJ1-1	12	CASSFLYTEAFF
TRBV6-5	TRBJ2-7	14	CASSYDRNRAEQYF